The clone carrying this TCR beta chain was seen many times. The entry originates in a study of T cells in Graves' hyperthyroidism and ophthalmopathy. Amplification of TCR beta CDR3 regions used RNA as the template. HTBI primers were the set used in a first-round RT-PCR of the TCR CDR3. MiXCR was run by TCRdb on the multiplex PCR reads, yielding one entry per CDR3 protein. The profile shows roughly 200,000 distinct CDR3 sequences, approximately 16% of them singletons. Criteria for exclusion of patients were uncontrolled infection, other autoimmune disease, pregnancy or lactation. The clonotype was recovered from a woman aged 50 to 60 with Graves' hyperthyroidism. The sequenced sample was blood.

The chain's CDR3 is CSARDISLNVVTQYF. CDR3 in DNA: TGCAGTGCTAGAGACATATCCCTAAATGTCGTTACGCAGTATTTT. V is TRBV20-1 and J is TRBJ2-3; no clear D gene. V lost 0 bases and J lost 8, with 18 bases in between. This CDR3 has 15 residues. CDR1 is DFQATT, CDR2 SNEGSKA, per germline (reference sequence).